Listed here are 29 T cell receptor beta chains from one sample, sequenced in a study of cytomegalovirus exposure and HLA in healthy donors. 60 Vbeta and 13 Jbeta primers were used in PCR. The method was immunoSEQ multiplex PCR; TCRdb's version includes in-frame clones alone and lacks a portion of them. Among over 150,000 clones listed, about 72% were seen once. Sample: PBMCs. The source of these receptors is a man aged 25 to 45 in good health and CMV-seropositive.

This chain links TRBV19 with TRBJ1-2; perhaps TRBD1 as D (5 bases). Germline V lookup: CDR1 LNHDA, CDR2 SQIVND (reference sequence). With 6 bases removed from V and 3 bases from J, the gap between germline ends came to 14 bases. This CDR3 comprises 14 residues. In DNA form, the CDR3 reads TGTGCCAGTAGAATACGGGGGGAACACTATGGCTACACCTTC. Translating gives CASRIRGEHYGYTF.

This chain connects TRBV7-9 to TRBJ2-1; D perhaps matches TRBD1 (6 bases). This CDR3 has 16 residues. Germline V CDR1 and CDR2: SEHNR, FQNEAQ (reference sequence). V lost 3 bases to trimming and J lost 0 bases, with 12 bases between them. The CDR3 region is CASSFQGMSSYNEQFF. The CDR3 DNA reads TGTGCCAGCAGCTTTCAGGGGATGAGCTCCTACAATGAGCAGTTCTTC.

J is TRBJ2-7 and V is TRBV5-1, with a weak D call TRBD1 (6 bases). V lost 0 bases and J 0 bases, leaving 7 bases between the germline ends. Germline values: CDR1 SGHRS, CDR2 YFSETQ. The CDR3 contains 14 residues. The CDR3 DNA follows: TGCGCCAGCAGCTTGGAGGACAGCTCCTACGAGCAGTACTTC. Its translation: CASSLEDSSYEQYF. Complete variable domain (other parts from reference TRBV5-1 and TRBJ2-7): KAGVTQTPRYLIKTRGQQVTLSCSPISGHRSVSWYQQTPGQGLQFLFEYFSETQRNKGNFPGRFSGRQFSNSRSEMNVSTLELGDSALYLCASSLEDSSYEQYFGPGTRLTVT.

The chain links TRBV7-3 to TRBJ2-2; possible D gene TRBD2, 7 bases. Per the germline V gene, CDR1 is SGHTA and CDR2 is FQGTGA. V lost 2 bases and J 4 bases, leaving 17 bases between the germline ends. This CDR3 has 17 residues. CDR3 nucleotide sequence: TGTGCCAGCAGCTTATATCTAGGGGGGGCGGCCACCGGGGAGCTGTTTTTT. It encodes CASSLYLGGAATGELFF.

The chain's CDR3 is CASSPSDRVTYEQYF. CDR3 coding DNA: TGTGCCAGCTCACCTTCGGACAGGGTCACCTACGAGCAGTACTTC. This chain connects TRBV18 to TRBJ2-7, with 8 nucleotides matching TRBD1. Germline trimming cut 3 bases from V and 2 bases from J; bases unmatched to any gene: 6. Germline lookup yields CDR1 KGHSH and CDR2 LQKENI. The length of the CDR3 is 15 residues.

The CDR3: CASSSRDSYEQYF. The CDR3 bases are TGTGCCAGCAGTTCCCGGGACAGCTACGAGCAGTACTTC. V is TRBV27 and J is TRBJ2-7; 7 bases match TRBD1. The CDR3 is made up of 13 amino acids. V was pared by 4 bases and J by 3 bases, with 3 bases of the junction left unmatched. Germline V gene data show CDR1 as MNHEY and CDR2 as SMNVEV (reference sequence).

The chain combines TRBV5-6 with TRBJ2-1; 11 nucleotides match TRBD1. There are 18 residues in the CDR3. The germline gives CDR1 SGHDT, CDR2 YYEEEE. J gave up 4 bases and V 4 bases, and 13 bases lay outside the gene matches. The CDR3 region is CASSRRWDRGDGYNEQFF. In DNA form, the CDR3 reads TGTGCCAGCAGCAGACGGTGGGACAGGGGGGACGGGTACAATGAGCAGTTCTTC.

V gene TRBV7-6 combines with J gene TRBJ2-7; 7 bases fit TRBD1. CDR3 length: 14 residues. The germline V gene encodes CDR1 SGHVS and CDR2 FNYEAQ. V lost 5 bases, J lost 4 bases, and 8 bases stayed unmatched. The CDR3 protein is CASSRSKQGYEQYF. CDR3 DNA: TGTGCCAGCAGCAGATCCAAACAGGGGTACGAGCAGTACTTC. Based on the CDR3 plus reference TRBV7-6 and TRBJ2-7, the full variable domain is GAGVSQSPRYKVTKRGQDVALRCDPISGHVSLYWYRQALGQGPEFLTYFNYEAQQDKSGLPNDRFSAERPEGSISTLTIQRTEQRDSAMYRCASSRSKQGYEQYFGPGTRLTVT.

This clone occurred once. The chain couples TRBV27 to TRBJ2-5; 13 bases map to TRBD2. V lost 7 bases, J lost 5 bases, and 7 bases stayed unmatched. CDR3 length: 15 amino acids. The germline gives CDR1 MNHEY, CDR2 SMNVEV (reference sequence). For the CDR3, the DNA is TGTGCCAGCACCCCGGGACTAGCGGGGATCGAGACCCAGTACTTC. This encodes CASTPGLAGIETQYF.

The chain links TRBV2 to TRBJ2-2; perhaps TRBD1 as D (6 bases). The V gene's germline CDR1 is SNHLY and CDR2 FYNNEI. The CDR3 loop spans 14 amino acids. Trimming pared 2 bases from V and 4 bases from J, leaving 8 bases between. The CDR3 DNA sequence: TGTGCCAGCAGTGAACAGGGGTTCACCGGGGAGCTGTTTTTT. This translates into CASSEQGFTGELFF.

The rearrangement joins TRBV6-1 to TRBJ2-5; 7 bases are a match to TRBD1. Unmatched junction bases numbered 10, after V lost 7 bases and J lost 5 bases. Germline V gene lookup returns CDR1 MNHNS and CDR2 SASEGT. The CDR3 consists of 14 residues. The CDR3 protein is CASNSGGPGETQYF. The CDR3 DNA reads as TGTGCCAGCAACTCAGGGGGTCCCGGGGAGACCCAGTACTTC.

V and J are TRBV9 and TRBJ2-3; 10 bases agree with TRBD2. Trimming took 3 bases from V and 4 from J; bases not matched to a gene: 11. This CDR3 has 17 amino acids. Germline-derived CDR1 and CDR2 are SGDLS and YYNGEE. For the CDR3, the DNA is TGTGCCAGCAGCGGGGAGCAATTAGCGGGGGGTGCAGATACGCAGTATTTT. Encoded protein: CASSGEQLAGGADTQYF.

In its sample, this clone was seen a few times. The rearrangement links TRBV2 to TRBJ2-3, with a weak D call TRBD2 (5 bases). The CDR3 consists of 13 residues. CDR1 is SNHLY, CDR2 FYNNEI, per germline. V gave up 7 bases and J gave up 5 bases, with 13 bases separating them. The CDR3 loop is CASIKREGDTQYF. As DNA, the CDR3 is TGTGCCAGCATCAAGCGTGAGGGAGATACGCAGTATTTT. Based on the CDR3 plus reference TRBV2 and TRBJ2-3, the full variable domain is EPEVTQTPSHQVTQMGQEVILRCVPISNHLYFYWYRQILGQKVEFLVSFYNNEISEKSEIFDDQFSVERPDGSNFTLKIRSTKLEDSAMYFCASIKREGDTQYFGPGTRLTVL.

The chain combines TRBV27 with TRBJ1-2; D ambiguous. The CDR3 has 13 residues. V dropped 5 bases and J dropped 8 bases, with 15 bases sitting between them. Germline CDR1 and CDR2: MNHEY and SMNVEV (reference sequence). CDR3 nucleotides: TGTGCCAGCAGTCCGAGGGTCCAGACGGGCTACACCTTC. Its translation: CASSPRVQTGYTF.

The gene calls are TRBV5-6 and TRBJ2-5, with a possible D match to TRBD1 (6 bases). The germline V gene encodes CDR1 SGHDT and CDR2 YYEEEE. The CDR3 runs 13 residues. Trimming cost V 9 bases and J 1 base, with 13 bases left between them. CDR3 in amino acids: CAINGTTQETQYF. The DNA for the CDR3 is TGTGCCATCAACGGGACAACCCAAGAGACCCAGTACTTC.

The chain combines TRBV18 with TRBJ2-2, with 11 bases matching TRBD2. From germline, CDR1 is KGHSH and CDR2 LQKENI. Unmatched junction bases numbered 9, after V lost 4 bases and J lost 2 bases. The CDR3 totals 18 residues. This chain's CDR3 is CASSHQLAGVPNTGELFF. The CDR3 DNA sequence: TGTGCCAGCTCACACCAACTAGCGGGGGTCCCTAACACCGGGGAGCTGTTTTTT.

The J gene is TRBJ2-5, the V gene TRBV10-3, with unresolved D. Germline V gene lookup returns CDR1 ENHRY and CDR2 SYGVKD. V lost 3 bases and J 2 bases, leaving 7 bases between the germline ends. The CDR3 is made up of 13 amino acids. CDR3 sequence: CAISDVSQETQYF. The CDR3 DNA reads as TGTGCCATCAGTGATGTCAGTCAAGAGACCCAGTACTTC.

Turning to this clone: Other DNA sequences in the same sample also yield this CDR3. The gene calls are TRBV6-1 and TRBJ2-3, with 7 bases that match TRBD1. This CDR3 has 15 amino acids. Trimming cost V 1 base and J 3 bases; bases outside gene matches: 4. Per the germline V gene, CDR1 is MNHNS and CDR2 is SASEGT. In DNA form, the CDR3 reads TGTGCCAGCAGTGAAGGAACAGGGGCTACAGATACGCAGTATTTT. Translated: CASSEGTGATDTQYF.

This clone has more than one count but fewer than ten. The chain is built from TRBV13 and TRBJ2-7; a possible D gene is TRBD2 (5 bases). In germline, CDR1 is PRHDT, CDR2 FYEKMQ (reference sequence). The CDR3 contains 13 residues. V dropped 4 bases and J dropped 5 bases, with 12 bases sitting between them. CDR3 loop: CASSSGLNHEQYF. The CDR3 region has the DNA TGTGCCAGCAGCTCCGGACTGAATCACGAGCAGTACTTC.

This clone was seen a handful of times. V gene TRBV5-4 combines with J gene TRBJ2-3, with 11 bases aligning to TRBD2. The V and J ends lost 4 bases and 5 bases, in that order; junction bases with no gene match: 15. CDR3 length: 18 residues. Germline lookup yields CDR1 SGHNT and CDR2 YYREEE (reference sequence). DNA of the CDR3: TGTGCCAGCAGCCCCTTGCGTTTTAGCGGGGGGGCCGGAGATACGCAGTATTTT. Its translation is CASSPLRFSGGAGDTQYF. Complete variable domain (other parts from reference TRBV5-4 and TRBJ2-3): ETGVTQSPTHLIKTRGQQVTLRCSSQSGHNTVSWYQQALGQGPQFIFQYYREEENGRGNFPPRFSGLQFPNYSSELNVNALELDDSALYLCASSPLRFSGGAGDTQYFGPGTRLTVL.

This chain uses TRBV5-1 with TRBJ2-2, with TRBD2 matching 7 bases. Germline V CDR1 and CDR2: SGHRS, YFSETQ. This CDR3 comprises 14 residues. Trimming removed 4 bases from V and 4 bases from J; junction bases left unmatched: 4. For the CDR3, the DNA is TGCGCCAGCAGCGGGGGGGGATTCACCGGGGAGCTGTTTTTT. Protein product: CASSGGGFTGELFF.

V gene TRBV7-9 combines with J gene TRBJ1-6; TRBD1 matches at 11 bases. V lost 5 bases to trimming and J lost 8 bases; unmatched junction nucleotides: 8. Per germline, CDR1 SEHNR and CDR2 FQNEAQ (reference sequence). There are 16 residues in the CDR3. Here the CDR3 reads CASSRTGGRSDSPLHF. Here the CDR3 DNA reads TGTGCCAGCAGCCGGACAGGGGGCCGTTCTGATTCACCCCTCCACTTT.

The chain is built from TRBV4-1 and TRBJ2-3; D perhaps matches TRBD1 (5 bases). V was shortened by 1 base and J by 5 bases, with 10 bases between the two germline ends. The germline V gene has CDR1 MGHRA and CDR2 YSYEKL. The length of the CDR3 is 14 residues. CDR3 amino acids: CASSQARVGDTQYF. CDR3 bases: TGCGCCAGCAGCCAAGCCAGGGTAGGAGATACGCAGTATTTT.

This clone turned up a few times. CDR3 in amino acids: CASSEVRTGVTEAFF. In DNA form, the CDR3 reads TGTGCCAGCAGTGAAGTGCGGACAGGGGTAACTGAAGCTTTCTTT. The gene calls are TRBV6-1 and TRBJ1-1; 9 bases agree with TRBD1. Unmatched junction bases numbered 5, after V lost 1 base and J lost 5 bases. Germline CDR1 MNHNS, CDR2 SASEGT. CDR3 length: 15 residues.

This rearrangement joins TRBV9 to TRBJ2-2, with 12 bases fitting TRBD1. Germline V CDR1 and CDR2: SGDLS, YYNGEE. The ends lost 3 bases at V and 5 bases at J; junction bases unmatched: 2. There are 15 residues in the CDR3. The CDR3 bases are TGTGCCAGCAGCGCGGGACAGGGGGCGACCGGGGAGCTGTTTTTT. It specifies CASSAGQGATGELFF.

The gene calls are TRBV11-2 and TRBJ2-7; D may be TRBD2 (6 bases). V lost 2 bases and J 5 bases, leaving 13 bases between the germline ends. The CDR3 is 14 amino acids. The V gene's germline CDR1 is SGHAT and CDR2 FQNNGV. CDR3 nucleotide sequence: TGTGCCAGCAGCTTACTCAGTGGAGGGGACGAGCAGTACTTC. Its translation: CASSLLSGGDEQYF.

The CDR3 nucleotides read TGCGCCAGCAGCTTGCTGTCCGCAGATACGCAGTATTTT. Translation gives CASSLLSADTQYF. The rearrangement links TRBV5-1 to TRBJ2-3; no definite D call. Trimming pared 1 base from V and 4 bases from J, leaving 7 bases between. The germline V gene has CDR1 SGHRS and CDR2 YFSETQ. This CDR3 has 13 amino acids.

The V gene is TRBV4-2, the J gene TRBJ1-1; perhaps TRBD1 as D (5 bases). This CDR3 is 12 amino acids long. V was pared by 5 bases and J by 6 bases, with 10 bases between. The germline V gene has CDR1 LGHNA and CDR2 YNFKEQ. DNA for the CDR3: TGTGCCAGCAGCGTAAGGGGTTCTGAAGCTTTCTTT. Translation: CASSVRGSEAFF.

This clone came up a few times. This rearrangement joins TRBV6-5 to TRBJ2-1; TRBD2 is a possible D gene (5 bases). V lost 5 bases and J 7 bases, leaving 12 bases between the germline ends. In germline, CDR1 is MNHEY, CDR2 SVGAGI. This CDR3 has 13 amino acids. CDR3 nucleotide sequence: TGTGCCAGCAGTCCCCTCAGGAGGAATGAGCAGTTCTTC. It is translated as CASSPLRRNEQFF.